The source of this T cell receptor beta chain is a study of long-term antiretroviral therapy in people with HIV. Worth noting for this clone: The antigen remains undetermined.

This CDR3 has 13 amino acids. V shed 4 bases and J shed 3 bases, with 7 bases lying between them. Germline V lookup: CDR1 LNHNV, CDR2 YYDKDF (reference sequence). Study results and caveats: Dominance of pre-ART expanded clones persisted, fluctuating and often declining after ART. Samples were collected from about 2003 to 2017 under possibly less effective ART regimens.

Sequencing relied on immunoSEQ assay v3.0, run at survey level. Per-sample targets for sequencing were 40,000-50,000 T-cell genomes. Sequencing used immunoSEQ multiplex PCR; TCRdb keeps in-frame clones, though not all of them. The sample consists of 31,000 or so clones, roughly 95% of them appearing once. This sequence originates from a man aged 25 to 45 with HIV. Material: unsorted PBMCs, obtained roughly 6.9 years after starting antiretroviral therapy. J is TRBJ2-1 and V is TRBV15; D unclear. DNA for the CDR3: TGTGCCACCAGCATATCTAGCTACAATGAGCAGTTCTTC. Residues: CATSISSYNEQFF. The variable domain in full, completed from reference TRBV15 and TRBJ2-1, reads DAMVIQNPRYQVTQFGKPVTLSCSQTLNHNVMYWYQQKSSQAPKLLFHYYDKDFNNEADTPDNFQSRRPNTSFCFLDIRSPGLGDTAMYLCATSISSYNEQFFGPGTRLTVL.